Shown below are 4 T cell receptor beta chains from a single sample sequenced in a study of siplizumab effects on memory and regulatory T cells. Data came from immunoSEQ multiplex PCR; TCRdb stores just in-frame clones and leaves some out. The table shows 100,000 or so clones, with 85% to 95% occurring only once. Input material: non-Treg CD4+ T cells sorted from blood. These receptors came from a human donor in good health.

J is TRBJ2-1 and V is TRBV7-2; D is possibly TRBD2 (5 bases). The CDR3 spans 15 residues. CDR1 and CDR2 (germline): SGHTA, FQGNSA. V lost 2 bases and J lost 7, with 15 bases in between. As DNA, the CDR3 is TGTGCCAGCAGCTTACGTGGACTCCTCGGAAATGAGCAGTTCTTC. The encoded protein is CASSLRGLLGNEQFF.

The sample holds one count of this clone. The chain carries TRBV6-1 and TRBJ2-2; 7 bases are shared with TRBD2. This CDR3 region has 15 residues. V shed 6 bases and J 0 bases; nucleotides not matched to a gene: 4. Germline CDR1 is MNHNS and CDR2 is SASEGT. This CDR3 reads CASRPGLANTGELFF. CDR3 coding DNA: TGTGCCAGCAGACCCGGACTAGCGAACACCGGGGAGCTGTTTTTT.

CDR3 residues: CASSARLAEETQYF. CDR3 nucleotides: TGCGCCAGCAGCGCGCGACTAGCGGAAGAGACCCAGTACTTC. The chain uses TRBV5-1 and TRBJ2-5; 9 bases fit TRBD2. CDR1 is SGHRS, CDR2 YFSETQ, per germline. The CDR3 totals 14 residues. The trim removed 4 bases at V and 3 bases at J, leaving 4 bases unmatched.

This clone was recorded only once. V is TRBV10-3 and J is TRBJ1-2, with 8 nucleotides matching TRBD1. CDR1 is ENHRY, CDR2 SYGVKD, per germline. The CDR3 sequence is 15 residues long. V was pared by 2 bases and J by 8 bases, with 10 bases of the junction left unmatched. CDR3 sequence reads: CAISERTGQAGGYTF. CDR3 sequence (DNA): TGTGCCATCAGTGAGAGGACAGGGCAAGCAGGGGGCTACACCTTC.